The sequence of this T cell receptor beta chain was determined in a study of response to subunit inactivated influenza vaccine (dated 2018 in TCRdb). Background for the entire study: The study used deep quantitative T cell receptor repertoire profiling to track responses to a trivalent subunit inactivated influenza vaccine.

Preparation of the library involved RT-PCR. The listed sequencing device is Illumina HiSeq 2500. Clones were called with MiXCR by TCRdb after fastp trimmed the public reads at Q25, and only in-frame beta chains were retained. A single entry per CDR3 protein holds the most common genes and DNA from its merged rows. This sample gives hundreds of thousands of distinct CDR3 sequences in total; under 20% of them show up just once. The biggest ten clones account for 11% of the sample. The CDR3 spans 17 residues, from the cysteine through the phenylalanine. The kept DNA is CDR3 alone, 51 bases in frame from the first base. The germline V gene provides CDR1 MNHEY and CDR2 SVGEGT. From V the trimming removes 10 bases and from J it removes 0 bases, while the gene matches leave 12 bases of the junction unaccounted for. This clonotype appeared a few times. Its binding antigen is unknown. No much larger clone exists at a distance of one base, and base qualities are not known.

On the study overall, not on this receptor specifically: The authors suggested that each seasonal influenza vaccination may recruit only a limited number of new T cells.

The sample in question was PBMCs from blood, obtained 5 days after vaccination. Rearrangement joined TRBV6-2 or TRBV6-3 to TRBJ1-5, and 10 junction bases match TRBD1. The source of this sequence is a man aged 50-59 years who received an inactivated influenza vaccine. Donor details come from another sample of the same person, matched by shared clones. The CDR3 protein: CATVRDRGDYSNQPQHF. The bases read TGTGCCACCGTGAGGGACAGGGGCGATTATAGCAATCAGCCCCAGCATTTT.